Following are 13 T cell receptor beta chains from one sample sequenced in a study of blood T cells in healthy people across ages. With a J-beta primer mix and a sample-barcoded 5' primer, a second PCR ran about 7 to 12 cycles. One entry per CDR3 protein, called by TCRdb with MiXCR from the 5' RACE reads. The repertoire holds 910,000 or so distinct CDR3 sequences, with 51% as singletons. Sample: blood. These TCRs come from a woman aged 55-70 years in good health.

V gene TRBV7-8 combines with J gene TRBJ2-3; D remains ambiguous. The germline V gene has CDR1 SGHVS and CDR2 FQNEAQ. Trimming left V 5 bases short and J 1 base short, with 10 bases between. This CDR3 spans 14 amino acids. The CDR3 coding sequence is TGTGCCAGCAGCCCCCCAGAGGGCACAGATACGCAGTATTTT. The encoded protein is CASSPPEGTDTQYF.

The chain carries TRBV7-3 and TRBJ2-3; D is possibly TRBD1 or TRBD2 (6 bases each). The V gene's germline CDR1 is SGHTA and CDR2 FQGTGA. This CDR3 has 18 residues. Trimming took 5 bases from V and 0 from J, leaving 21 bases between them. CDR3: CASSQGRGRFKSTDTQYF. The CDR3 region has the DNA TGTGCCAGCAGCCAGGGCCGGGGGCGCTTCAAGAGCACAGATACGCAGTATTTT.

This clonotype has only a few counts. J is TRBJ2-4 and V is TRBV29-1, with D possibly called TRBD1 or TRBD2 (5 bases each). CDR3 length: 12 residues. Germline-derived CDR1 and CDR2 are SQVTM and ANQGSEA. Trimming left V 3 bases short and J 7 bases short, with 10 bases between. The CDR3 spells CSVDSGTNIQYF. The CDR3 nucleotides read TGCAGCGTTGACTCCGGGACGAACATTCAGTACTTC.

This clonotype showed up just a few times. The J gene is TRBJ2-4, the V gene TRBV3-1, with 8 bases matching TRBD2. The CDR3 is 19 residues long. The germline gives CDR1 LGHDT, CDR2 YNNKEL (reference sequence). Trimming cost V 2 bases and J 0 bases; bases outside gene matches: 12. CDR3 amino acids: CASSQWIGRALIAKNIQYF. As DNA, the CDR3 is TGTGCCAGCAGCCAATGGATCGGGAGGGCACTGATAGCCAAAAACATTCAGTACTTC.

The J gene is TRBJ1-2, the V gene TRBV6-1; possibly TRBD1 for D (6 bases). Germline V gene lookup returns CDR1 MNHNS and CDR2 SASEGT. Trimming left V 7 bases short and J 8 bases short, with 11 bases between. The CDR3 length is 11 residues. The chain's CDR3 is CASTRGSGYTF. The CDR3 coding sequence is TGTGCCAGCACGAGGGGGAGCGGCTACACCTTC.

The rearrangement joins TRBV20-1 to TRBJ2-4; either TRBD1 or TRBD2 may fit D (5 bases each). The J call could be wrong; TRBJ2-7 is a better fit for the DNA end. Germline-derived CDR1 and CDR2 are DFQATT and SNEGSKA (reference sequence). The CDR3 runs to 13 residues. The chain's CDR3 is CSAPPRGANEQYF. The CDR3 DNA reads as TGCAGTGCGCCCCCCCGAGGGGCTAACGAGCAGTACTTC.

This clonotype was picked up a small number of times. The V gene is TRBV27, the J gene TRBJ2-3; TRBD1 aligns across 7 bases. Per germline, CDR1 MNHEY and CDR2 SMNVEV (reference sequence). This CDR3 has 14 residues. J was trimmed by 5 bases and V by 5 bases; bases with no gene match: 7. The CDR3 region is CASSPQTGVDTQYF. The CDR3 nucleotides are TGTGCCAGCAGTCCCCAAACAGGGGTAGATACGCAGTATTTT.

The chain combines TRBV4-2 with TRBJ1-2; D gene unclear. This CDR3 contains 15 residues. V gave up 0 bases and J gave up 4 bases, with 12 bases separating them. Germline CDR1 is LGHNA and CDR2 is YNFKEQ. The CDR3 loop is CASSQDMVESYGYTF. DNA of the CDR3: TGTGCCAGCAGCCAAGATATGGTGGAGTCCTATGGCTACACCTTC.

The chain combines TRBV5-1 with TRBJ1-2; the D gene is possibly TRBD1 (6 bases). Between the trimmed V and J ends, which lost 4 bases and 8 bases, there was a span of 24 bases. Per the germline V gene, CDR1 is SGHRS and CDR2 is YFSETQ. The CDR3 extends over 16 amino acids. For the CDR3, the DNA is TGCGCCAGCAGCACAGACCGGGGGCGAGATTTGGTAGGCTACACCTTC. It yields the protein CASSTDRGRDLVGYTF.

This clonotype was recorded a few times. The V gene is TRBV21-1, the J gene TRBJ1-1. TRBV21-1 is recorded as a pseudogene. This CDR3 has 12 amino acids. CDR3 loop: CASSKLPEQAFF. The CDR3 DNA reads TGTGCCAGCAGCAAATTGCCCGAACAAGCTTTCTTT.

This chain uses TRBV2 with TRBJ2-4; D remains ambiguous. Trimming stripped 2 bases from V and 7 bases from J, with 15 bases between. The CDR3 sequence is 15 residues long. Germline V gene lookup returns CDR1 SNHLY and CDR2 FYNNEI. CDR3 in DNA: TGTGCCAGCAGTGAAAGTCCGCAGCTCTGGAACATTCAGTACTTC. This codes for CASSESPQLWNIQYF. Drawing the rest from reference TRBV2 and TRBJ2-4, the complete variable domain is EPEVTQTPSHQVTQMGQEVILRCVPISNHLYFYWYRQILGQKVEFLVSFYNNEISEKSEIFDDQFSVERPDGSNFTLKIRSTKLEDSAMYFCASSESPQLWNIQYFGAGTRLSVL.

This chain joins TRBV28 and TRBJ2-5, with a tentative D call TRBD2 (5 bases). Germline V gives CDR1 MDHEN, CDR2 SYDVKM. Trimming took 4 bases from V and 4 from J, leaving 13 bases between them. The CDR3 totals 14 residues. CDR3 amino acids: CASSYGSGGETQYF. In nucleotides, the CDR3 is TGTGCCAGCAGTTACGGGTCTGGAGGAGAGACCCAGTACTTC.

A few counts support this clonotype. The V gene is TRBV10-3, the J gene TRBJ2-5; 7 nucleotides match TRBD2. Germline CDR1 ENHRY, CDR2 SYGVKD. This CDR3 comprises 14 residues. Trimming removed 7 bases from V and 3 bases from J; junction bases left unmatched: 8. The CDR3 DNA reads as TGTGCCATCAAACGGGACGCGGGGGAAGAGACCCAGTACTTC. It is translated as CAIKRDAGEETQYF.